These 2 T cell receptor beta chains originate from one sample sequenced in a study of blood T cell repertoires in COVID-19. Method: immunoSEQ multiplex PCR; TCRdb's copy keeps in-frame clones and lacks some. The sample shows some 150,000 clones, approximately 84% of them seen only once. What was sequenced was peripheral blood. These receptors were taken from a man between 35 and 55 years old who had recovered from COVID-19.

The CDR3 nucleotides read TGTGCCAGCAGTTACTCCCCTAATTTACCGGCCGGGGAGCTGTTTTTT. Residues: CASSYSPNLPAGELFF. This chain links TRBV6-6 with TRBJ2-2, with D unresolved. The CDR3 has 16 residues. V lost 0 bases to trimming and J lost 6 bases, with 14 bases between them. Germline CDR1 reads MNHNY; CDR2 reads SVGAGI (reference sequence).

CDR3 coding DNA: TGTGCCAGCAGGACTACCGGGGGTATCTACGAGCAGTACTTC. Its protein product is CASRTTGGIYEQYF. The chain recombines TRBV11-3 with TRBJ2-7, with D maybe TRBD2 (6 bases). Trimming cost V 6 bases and J 3 bases, with 15 bases left between them. The CDR3 spans 14 residues. Germline assignment: CDR1 SGHNT and CDR2 YENEEA. Supplemented by reference TRBV11-3 and TRBJ2-7, the full variable domain reads EAGVVQSPRYKIIEKKQPVAFWCNPISGHNTLYWYLQNLGQGPELLIRYENEEAVDDSQLPKDRFSAERLKGVDSTLKIQPAELGDSAVYLCASRTTGGIYEQYFGPGTRLTVT.